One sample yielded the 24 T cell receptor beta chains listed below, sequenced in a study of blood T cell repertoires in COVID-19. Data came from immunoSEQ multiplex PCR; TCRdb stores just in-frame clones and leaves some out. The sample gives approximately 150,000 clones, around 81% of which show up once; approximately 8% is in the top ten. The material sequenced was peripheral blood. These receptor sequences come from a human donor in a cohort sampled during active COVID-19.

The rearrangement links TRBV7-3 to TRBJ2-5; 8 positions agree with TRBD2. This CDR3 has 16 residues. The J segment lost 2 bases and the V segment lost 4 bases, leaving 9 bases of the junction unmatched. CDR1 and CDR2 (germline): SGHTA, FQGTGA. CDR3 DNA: TGTGCCAGCAGCTCACTCGGTGCGGGAGGACAAGAGACCCAGTACTTC. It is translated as CASSSLGAGGQETQYF.

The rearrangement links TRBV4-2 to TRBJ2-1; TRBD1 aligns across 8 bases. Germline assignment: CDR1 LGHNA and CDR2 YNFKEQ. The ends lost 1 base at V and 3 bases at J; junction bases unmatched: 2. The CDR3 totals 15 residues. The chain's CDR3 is CASSQGDRNYNEQFF. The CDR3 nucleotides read TGTGCCAGCAGCCAAGGGGACAGGAACTACAATGAGCAGTTCTTC.

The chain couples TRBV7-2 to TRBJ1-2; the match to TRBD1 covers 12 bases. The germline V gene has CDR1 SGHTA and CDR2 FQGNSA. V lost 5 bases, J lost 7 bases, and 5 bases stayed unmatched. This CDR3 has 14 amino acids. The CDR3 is CASSTGQGALGYTF. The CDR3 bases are TGTGCCAGCAGCACGGGACAGGGGGCGCTTGGCTACACCTTC.

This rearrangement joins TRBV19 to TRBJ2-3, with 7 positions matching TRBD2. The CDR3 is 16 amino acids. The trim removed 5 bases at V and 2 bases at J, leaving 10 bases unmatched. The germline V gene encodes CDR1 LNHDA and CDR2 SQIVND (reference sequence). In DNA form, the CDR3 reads TGTGCCAGTAGTCGCGGACTAGTTCCAAACACAGATACGCAGTATTTT. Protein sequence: CASSRGLVPNTDTQYF.

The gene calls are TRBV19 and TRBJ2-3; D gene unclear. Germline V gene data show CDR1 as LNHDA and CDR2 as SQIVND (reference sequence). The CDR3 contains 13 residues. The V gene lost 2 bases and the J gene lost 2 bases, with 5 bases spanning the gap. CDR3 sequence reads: CASSIQATDTQYF. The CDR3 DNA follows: TGTGCCAGTAGTATACAAGCCACAGATACGCAGTATTTT.

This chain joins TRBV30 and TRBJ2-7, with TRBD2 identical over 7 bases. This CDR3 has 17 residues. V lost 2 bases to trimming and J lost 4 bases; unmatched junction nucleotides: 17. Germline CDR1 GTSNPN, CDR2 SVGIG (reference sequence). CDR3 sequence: CAWSRTYSGYLGYEQYF. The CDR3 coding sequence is TGTGCCTGGAGTCGGACTTATAGCGGGTACCTTGGTTACGAGCAGTACTTC. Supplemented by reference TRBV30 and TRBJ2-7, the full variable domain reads SQTIHQWPATLVQPVGSPLSLECTVEGTSNPNLYWYRQAAGRGLQLLFYSVGIGQISSEVPQNLSASRPQDRQFILSSKKLLLSDSGFYLCAWSRTYSGYLGYEQYFGPGTRLTVT.

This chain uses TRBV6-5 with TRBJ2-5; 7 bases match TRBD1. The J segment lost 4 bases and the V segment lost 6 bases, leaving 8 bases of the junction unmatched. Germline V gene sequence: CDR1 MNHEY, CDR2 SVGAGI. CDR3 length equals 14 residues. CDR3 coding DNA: TGTGCCAGCAGCGCTACAGGGGAATTAGAGACCCAGTACTTC. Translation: CASSATGELETQYF.

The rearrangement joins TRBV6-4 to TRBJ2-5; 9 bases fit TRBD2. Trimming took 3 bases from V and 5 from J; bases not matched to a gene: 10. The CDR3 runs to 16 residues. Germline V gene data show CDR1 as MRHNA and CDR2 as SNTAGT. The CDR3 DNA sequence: TGTGCCAGCAGTGAAGCCGAGCGGGAGGATCGGGAGACCCAGTACTTC. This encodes CASSEAEREDRETQYF.

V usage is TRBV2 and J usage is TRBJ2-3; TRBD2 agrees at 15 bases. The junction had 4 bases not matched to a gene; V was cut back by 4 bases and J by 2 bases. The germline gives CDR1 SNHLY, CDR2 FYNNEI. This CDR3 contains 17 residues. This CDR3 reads CASSVGLAGGSTDTQYF. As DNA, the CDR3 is TGTGCCAGCAGTGTGGGACTAGCGGGAGGCTCCACAGATACGCAGTATTTT.

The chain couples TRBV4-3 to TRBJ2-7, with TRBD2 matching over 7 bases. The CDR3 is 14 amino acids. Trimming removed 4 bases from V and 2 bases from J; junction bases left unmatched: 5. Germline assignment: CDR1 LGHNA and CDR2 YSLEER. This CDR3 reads CASSPAAGAYEQYF. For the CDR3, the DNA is TGCGCCAGCAGCCCGGCGGCGGGAGCCTACGAGCAGTACTTC.

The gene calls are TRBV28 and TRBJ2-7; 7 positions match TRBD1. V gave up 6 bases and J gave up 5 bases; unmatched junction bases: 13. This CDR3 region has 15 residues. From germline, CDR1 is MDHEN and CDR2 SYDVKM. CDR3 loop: CASRPSDRVSHEQYF. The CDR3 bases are TGTGCCAGCAGACCCTCCGACAGGGTCTCTCACGAGCAGTACTTC.

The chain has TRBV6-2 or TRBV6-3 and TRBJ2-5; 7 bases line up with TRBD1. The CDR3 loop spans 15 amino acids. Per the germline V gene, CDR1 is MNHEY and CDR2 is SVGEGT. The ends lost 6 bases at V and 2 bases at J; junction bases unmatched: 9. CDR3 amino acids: CASSGIRTGQETQYF. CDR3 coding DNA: TGTGCCAGCAGCGGTATTCGGACAGGTCAAGAGACCCAGTACTTC.

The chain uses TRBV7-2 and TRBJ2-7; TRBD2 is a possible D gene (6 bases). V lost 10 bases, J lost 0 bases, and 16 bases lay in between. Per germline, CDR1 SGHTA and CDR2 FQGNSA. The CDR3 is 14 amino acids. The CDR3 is CATKGTGNSYEQYF. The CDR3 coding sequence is TGTGCCACCAAGGGGACTGGGAACTCCTACGAGCAGTACTTC. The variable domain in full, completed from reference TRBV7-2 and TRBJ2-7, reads GAGVSQSPSNKVTEKGKDVELRCDPISGHTALYWYRQSLGQGLEFLIYFQGNSAPDKSGLPSDRFSAERTGGSVSTLTIQRTQQEDSAVYLCATKGTGNSYEQYFGPGTRLTVT.

CDR3 in amino acids: CTSSQAPGGSYEQYF. The CDR3 DNA is TGCACCAGCAGCCAGGCCCCAGGGGGCTCCTACGAGCAGTACTTC. V is TRBV1 and J is TRBJ2-7; the table's D call, TRBD1, has no DNA check behind it. TRBV1 is marked as a pseudogene. The CDR3 is 15 residues long.

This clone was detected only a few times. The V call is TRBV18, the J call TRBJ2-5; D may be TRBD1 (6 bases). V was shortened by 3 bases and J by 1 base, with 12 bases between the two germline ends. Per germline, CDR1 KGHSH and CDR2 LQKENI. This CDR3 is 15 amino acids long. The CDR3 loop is CASSPLGTPQETQYF. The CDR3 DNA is TGTGCCAGCTCACCGCTTGGGACACCCCAAGAGACCCAGTACTTC.

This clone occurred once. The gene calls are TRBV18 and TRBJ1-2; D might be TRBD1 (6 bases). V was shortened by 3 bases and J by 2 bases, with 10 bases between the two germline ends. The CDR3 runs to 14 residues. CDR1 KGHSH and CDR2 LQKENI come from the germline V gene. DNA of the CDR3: TGTGCCAGCTCACCGCGACAGGCCAACTATGGCTACACCTTC. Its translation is CASSPRQANYGYTF.

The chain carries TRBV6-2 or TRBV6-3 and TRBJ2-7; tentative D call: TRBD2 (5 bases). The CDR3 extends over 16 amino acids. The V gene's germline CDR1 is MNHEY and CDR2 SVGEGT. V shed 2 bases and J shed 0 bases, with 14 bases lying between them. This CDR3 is CASSYPRGTLSYEQYF. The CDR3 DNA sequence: TGTGCCAGCAGTTACCCCCGGGGTACCCTCTCCTACGAGCAGTACTTC.

The CDR3 region is CASSYSTGARGHGYTF. CDR3 nucleotide sequence: TGTGCCAGCAGTTACTCGACAGGGGCCCGGGGCCATGGCTACACCTTC. This sequence joins TRBV6-5 and TRBJ1-2; 8 bases fit TRBD1. CDR3 length: 16 residues. Germline trimming cut 0 bases from V and 6 bases from J; bases unmatched to any gene: 9. The germline V gene has CDR1 MNHEY and CDR2 SVGAGI.

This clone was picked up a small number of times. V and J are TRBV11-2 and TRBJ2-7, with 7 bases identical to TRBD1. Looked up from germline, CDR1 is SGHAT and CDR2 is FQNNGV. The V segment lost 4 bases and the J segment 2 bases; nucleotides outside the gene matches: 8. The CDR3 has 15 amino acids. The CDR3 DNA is TGTGCCAGCAGCTCAATGACAGGGAACCCCTACGAGCAGTACTTC. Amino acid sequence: CASSSMTGNPYEQYF.

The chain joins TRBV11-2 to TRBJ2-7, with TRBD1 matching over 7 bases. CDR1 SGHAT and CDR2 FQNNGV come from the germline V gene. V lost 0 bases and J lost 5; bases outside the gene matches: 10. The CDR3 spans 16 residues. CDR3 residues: CASSLDARDRVDEQYF. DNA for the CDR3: TGTGCCAGCAGCTTAGATGCGCGAGACAGGGTAGACGAGCAGTACTTC.

CDR3 coding DNA: TGTGCCAGCAAGGAGGATAGACCTGGGGCCAACGTCCTGACTTTC. It encodes CASKEDRPGANVLTF. The chain is built from TRBV27 and TRBJ2-6; D might be TRBD2 (5 bases). Germline V gene data show CDR1 as MNHEY and CDR2 as SMNVEV (reference sequence). The CDR3 runs 15 residues. Trimming left V 7 bases short and J 2 bases short, with 12 bases between. Based on the CDR3 plus reference TRBV27 and TRBJ2-6, the full variable domain is EAQVTQNPRYLITVTGKKLTVTCSQNMNHEYMSWYRQDPGLGLRQIYYSMNVEVTDKGDVPEGYKVSRKEKRNFPLILESPSPNQTSLYFCASKEDRPGANVLTFGAGSRLTVL.

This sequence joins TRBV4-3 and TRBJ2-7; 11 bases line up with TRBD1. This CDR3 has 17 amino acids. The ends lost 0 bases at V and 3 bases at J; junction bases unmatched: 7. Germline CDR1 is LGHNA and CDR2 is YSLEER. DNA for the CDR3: TGCGCCAGCAGCCAAGAGTGGAGGACAGGGGGCCTCTACGAGCAGTACTTC. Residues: CASSQEWRTGGLYEQYF.

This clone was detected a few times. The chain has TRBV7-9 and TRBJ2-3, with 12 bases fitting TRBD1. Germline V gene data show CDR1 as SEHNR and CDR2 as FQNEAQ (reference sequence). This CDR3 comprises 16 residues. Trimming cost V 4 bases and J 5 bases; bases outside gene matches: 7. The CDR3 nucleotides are TGTGCCAGCAGCTCAGGGGACAGGGGGCCGGGAGATACGCAGTATTTT. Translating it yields CASSSGDRGPGDTQYF. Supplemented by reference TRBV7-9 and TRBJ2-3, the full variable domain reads DTGVSQNPRHKITKRGQNVTFRCDPISEHNRLYWYRQTLGQGPEFLTYFQNEAQLEKSRLLSDRFSAERPKGSFSTLEIQRTEQGDSAMYLCASSSGDRGPGDTQYFGPGTRLTVL.

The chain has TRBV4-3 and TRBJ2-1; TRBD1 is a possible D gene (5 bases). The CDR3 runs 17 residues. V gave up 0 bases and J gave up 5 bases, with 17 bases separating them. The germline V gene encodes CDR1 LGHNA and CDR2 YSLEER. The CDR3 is CASSQDRPGPGHNEQFF. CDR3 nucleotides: TGCGCCAGCAGCCAAGATCGGCCTGGGCCAGGGCACAATGAGCAGTTCTTC.